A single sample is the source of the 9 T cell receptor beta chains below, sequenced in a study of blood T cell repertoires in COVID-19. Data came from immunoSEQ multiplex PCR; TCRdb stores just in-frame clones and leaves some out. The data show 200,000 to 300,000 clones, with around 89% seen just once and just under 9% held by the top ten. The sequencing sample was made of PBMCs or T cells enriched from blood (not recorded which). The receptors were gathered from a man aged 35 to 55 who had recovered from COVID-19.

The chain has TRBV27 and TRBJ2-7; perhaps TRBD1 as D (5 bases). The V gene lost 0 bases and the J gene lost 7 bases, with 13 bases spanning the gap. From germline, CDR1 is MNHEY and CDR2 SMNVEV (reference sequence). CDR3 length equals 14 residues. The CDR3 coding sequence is TGTGCCAGCAGTTTATCGCTCCCAAAGGGGGAGCAGTACTTC. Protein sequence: CASSLSLPKGEQYF.

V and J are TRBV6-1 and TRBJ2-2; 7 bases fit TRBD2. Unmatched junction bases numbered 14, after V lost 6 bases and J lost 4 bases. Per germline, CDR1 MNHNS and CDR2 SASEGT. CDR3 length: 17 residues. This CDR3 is CASRELGVREGTGELFF. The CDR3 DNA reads TGTGCCAGCAGGGAACTGGGGGTCAGGGAGGGCACCGGGGAGCTGTTTTTT.

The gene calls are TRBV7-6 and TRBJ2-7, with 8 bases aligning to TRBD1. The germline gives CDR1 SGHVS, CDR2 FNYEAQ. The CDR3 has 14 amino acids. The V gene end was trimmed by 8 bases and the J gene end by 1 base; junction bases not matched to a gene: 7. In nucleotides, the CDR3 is TGTGCCAGCTCGCCCACAGGGGGGTCCTACGAGCAGTACTTC. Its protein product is CASSPTGGSYEQYF.

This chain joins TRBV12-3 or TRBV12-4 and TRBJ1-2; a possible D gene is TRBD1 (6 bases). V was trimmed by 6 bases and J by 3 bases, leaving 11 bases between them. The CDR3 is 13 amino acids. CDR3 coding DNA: TGTGCCAGCAGAAAGGGGGGGGACTATGGCTACACCTTC. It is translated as CASRKGGDYGYTF.

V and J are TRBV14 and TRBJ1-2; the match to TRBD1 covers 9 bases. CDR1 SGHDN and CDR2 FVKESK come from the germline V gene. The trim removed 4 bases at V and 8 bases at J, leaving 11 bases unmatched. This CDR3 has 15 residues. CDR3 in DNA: TGTGCCAGCAGCCCCACCACGGACAGGGGCGCGGGCTACACCTTC. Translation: CASSPTTDRGAGYTF.

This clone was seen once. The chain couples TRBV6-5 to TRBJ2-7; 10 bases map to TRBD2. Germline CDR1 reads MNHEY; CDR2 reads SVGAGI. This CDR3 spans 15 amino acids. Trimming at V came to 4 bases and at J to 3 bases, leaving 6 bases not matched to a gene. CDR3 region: CASSLLAGGNYEQYF. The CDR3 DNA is TGTGCCAGCAGTTTATTAGCGGGAGGCAACTACGAGCAGTACTTC.

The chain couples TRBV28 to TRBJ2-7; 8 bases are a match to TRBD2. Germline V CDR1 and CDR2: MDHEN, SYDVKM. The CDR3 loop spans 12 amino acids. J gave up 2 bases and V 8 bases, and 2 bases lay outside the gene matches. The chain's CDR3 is CASLAGPYEQYF. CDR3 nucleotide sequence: TGTGCCAGCTTAGCGGGGCCCTACGAGCAGTACTTC.

CDR3 protein: CASSAEGGVDYNEQFF. Written as DNA, the CDR3 is TGTGCCAGCAGCGCCGAGGGCGGAGTTGACTACAATGAGCAGTTCTTC. The rearrangement uses TRBV9 and TRBJ2-1; D possibly corresponds to TRBD2 (5 bases). The CDR3 extends over 16 amino acids. Germline V gene data show CDR1 as SGDLS and CDR2 as YYNGEE. V shed 3 bases and J shed 3 bases, with 16 bases lying between them.

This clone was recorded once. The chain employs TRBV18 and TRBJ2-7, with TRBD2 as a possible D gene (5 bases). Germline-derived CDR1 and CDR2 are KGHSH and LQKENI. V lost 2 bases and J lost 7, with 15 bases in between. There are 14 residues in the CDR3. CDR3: CASSPIQSEGEQYF. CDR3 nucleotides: TGTGCCAGCTCACCAATACAGAGTGAGGGTGAGCAGTACTTC.